The rows below give T cell receptor beta chains drawn from one sample of a study of blood T cell repertoires in COVID-19. Sequencing was performed with immunoSEQ multiplex PCR; in TCRdb, only in-frame clones are kept and a portion is missing. The table shows 250,000 to 350,000 clones, with 75% to 90% occurring only once. Sequenced sample: peripheral blood. The origin of the receptors is a woman in her seventies with COVID-19, enrolled during active disease. The CDR3 runs from the conserved cysteine through the conserved F or W. A D gene is named only where the DNA matches it firmly. Some rows have no size entry. The others give once, few or many, or a class for an expanded clone.

>16|-|TRBD1|TRBJ2-1|TRBV3-1/TRBV3-2
TGTGCCAGCAGCCACTCCAGGGGGAGACGGGTCAATGAGCAGTTCTTC
CASSHSRGRRVNEQFF
>18|-|TRBD2|TRBJ2-3|TRBV5-8
TGTGCCAGCAGCTTACCATTTCATCTAGCGGGGCGGGCAGATACGCAGTATTTT
CASSLPFHLAGRADTQYF
>16|-|-|TRBJ1-3|TRBV4-1
TGCGCCAGCAGCCAAATGGGGAGAAGCTCTGGAAACACCATATATTTT
CASSQMGRSSGNTIYF
>16|-|-|TRBJ1-2|TRBV28
TGTGCCAGCAGTACCGTGCGAAGTAATACCATCTATGGCTACACCTTC
CASSTVRSNTIYGYTF
>15|-|-|TRBJ1-2|TRBV2
TGTGCCAGCAGTGAAGTGTTGAGTTTAGACTATGGCTACACCTTC
CASSEVLSLDYGYTF
>13|-|-|TRBJ1-2|TRBV12-3/TRBV12-4
TGTGCCAGCAGAGAAGACGGAGCCTATGGCTACACCTTC
CASREDGAYGYTF
>17|-|TRBD1|TRBJ1-2|TRBV5-1
TGCGCCAGCAGCTCCCGTCCGGGACAGGGTAGCTTCGCTGGCTACACCTTC
CASSSRPGQGSFAGYTF
>14|once|-|TRBJ2-7|TRBV5-1
TGCGCCAGCAGCCCGGGACACGGCTCCTACGAGCAGTACTTC
CASSPGHGSYEQYF
>11|-|-|TRBJ1-2|TRBV2
TGTGCCAGCAGTGAAAAGGGAGACTACACCTTC
CASSEKGDYTF
>13|once|TRBD1|TRBJ2-7|TRBV12-3/TRBV12-4
TGTGCCAGCCGCGGGACAGGGGATTACGAGCAGTACTTC
CASRGTGDYEQYF